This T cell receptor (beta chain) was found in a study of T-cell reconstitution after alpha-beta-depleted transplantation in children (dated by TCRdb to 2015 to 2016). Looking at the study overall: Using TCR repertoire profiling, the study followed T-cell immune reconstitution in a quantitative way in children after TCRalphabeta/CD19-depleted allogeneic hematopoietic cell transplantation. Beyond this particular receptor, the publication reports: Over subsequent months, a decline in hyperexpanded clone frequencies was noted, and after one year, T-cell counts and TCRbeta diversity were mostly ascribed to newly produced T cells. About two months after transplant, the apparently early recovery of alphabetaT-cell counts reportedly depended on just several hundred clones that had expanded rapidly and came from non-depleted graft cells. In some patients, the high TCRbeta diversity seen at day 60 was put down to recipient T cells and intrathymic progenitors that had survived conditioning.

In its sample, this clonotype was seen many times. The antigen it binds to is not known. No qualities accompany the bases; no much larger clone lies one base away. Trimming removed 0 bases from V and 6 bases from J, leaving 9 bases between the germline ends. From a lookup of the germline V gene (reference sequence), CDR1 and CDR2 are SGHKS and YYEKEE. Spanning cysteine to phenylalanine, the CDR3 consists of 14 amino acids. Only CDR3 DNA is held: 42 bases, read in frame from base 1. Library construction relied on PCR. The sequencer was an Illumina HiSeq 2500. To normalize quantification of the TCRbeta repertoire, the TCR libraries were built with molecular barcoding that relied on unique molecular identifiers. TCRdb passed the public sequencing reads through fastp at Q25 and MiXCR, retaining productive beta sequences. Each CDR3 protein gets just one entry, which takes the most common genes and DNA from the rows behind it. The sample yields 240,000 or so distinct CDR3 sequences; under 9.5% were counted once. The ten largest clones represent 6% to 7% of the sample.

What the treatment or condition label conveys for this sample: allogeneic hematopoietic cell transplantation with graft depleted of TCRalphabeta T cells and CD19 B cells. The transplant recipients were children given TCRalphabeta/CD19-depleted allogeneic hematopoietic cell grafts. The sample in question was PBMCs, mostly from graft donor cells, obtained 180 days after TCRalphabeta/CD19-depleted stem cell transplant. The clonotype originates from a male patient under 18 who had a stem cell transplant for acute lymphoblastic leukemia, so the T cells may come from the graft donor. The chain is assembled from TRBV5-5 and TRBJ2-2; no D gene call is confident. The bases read TGTGCCAGCAGCTTGGTAACCTTGGCCGGGGAGCTGTTTTTT. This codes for CASSLVTLAGELFF. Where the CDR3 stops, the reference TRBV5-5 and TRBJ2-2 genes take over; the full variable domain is DAGVTQSPTHLIKTRGQQVTLRCSPISGHKSVSWYQQVLGQGPQFIFQYYEKEERGRGNFPDRFSARQFPNYSSELNVNALLLGDSALYLCASSLVTLAGELFFGEGSRLTVL.